One sample yielded the 24 T cell receptor beta chains listed below, sequenced in a study of blood T cell repertoires in COVID-19. Libraries were prepared by immunoSEQ multiplex PCR; TCRdb keeps only in-frame clonotypes and omits some of them. Of tens of thousands of clones in the sample, around 83% were seen once. Material: peripheral blood. All receptors come from a woman between 55 and 75 years old with acute or convalescent COVID-19.

This chain joins TRBV14 and TRBJ1-2, with 7 nucleotides matching TRBD1. The germline V gene has CDR1 SGHDN and CDR2 FVKESK. The V and J ends lost 4 bases and 4 bases, in that order; junction bases with no gene match: 15. This CDR3 contains 17 residues. The CDR3 sequence is CASSRDSISPLAYGYTF. The CDR3 DNA follows: TGTGCCAGCAGCCGGGACAGTATATCCCCATTAGCCTATGGCTACACCTTC.

This clone has more than one count but fewer than ten. This chain connects TRBV7-2 to TRBJ1-1; TRBD1 matches at 7 bases. Trimming cost V 2 bases and J 3 bases; bases outside gene matches: 0. This CDR3 has 13 amino acids. Germline assignment: CDR1 SGHTA and CDR2 FQGNSA. In DNA form, the CDR3 reads TGTGCCAGCAGCTTAACAGGGGACACTGAAGCTTTCTTT. Translated: CASSLTGDTEAFF. The whole variable domain, filled in from reference TRBV7-2 and TRBJ1-1, reads GAGVSQSPSNKVTEKGKDVELRCDPISGHTALYWYRQSLGQGLEFLIYFQGNSAPDKSGLPSDRFSAERTGGSVSTLTIQRTQQEDSAVYLCASSLTGDTEAFFGQGTRLTVV.

The rearrangement uses TRBV12-3 or TRBV12-4 and TRBJ2-1; possible D gene TRBD1, 6 bases. V lost 4 bases, J lost 9 bases, and 13 bases lay in between. The CDR3 runs to 13 residues. For the CDR3, the DNA is TGTGCCAGCAGTTCATCCACAGGGAGTGAGCAGTTCTTC. It encodes CASSSSTGSEQFF.

This chain uses TRBV19 with TRBJ1-5, with TRBD1 as a possible D gene (6 bases). Germline CDR1 LNHDA, CDR2 SQIVND (reference sequence). Trimming removed 9 bases at V and 4 bases at J, with 22 bases between. CDR3 length equals 16 residues. The CDR3 coding sequence is TGTGCCAGCAAACAGGAGACAGGCCCACCAAATCAGCCCCAGCATTTT. Its protein product is CASKQETGPPNQPQHF.

V is TRBV5-1 and J is TRBJ2-2; 7 bases are shared with TRBD2. V dropped 1 base and J dropped 2; count of bases not matched to a gene: 2. CDR1 is SGHRS and CDR2 is YFSETQ in the germline V gene. CDR3 length equals 15 residues. CDR3 sequence reads: CASSLTSANTGELFF. CDR3 sequence (DNA): TGCGCCAGCAGCTTGACTAGCGCAAACACCGGGGAGCTGTTTTTT.

This chain joins TRBV9 and TRBJ2-3, with 11 bases fitting TRBD2. This CDR3 has 15 amino acids. The J segment lost 6 bases and the V segment lost 0 bases, leaving 3 bases of the junction unmatched. The germline gives CDR1 SGDLS, CDR2 YYNGEE. As DNA, the CDR3 is TGTGCCAGCAGCGTAGAACTAGCGGGGGCCGATACGCAGTATTTT. Translating it yields CASSVELAGADTQYF.

This clone was seen once. The rearrangement links TRBV6-6 to TRBJ2-3; 9 nucleotides agree with TRBD2. The CDR3 is 16 amino acids. Trimming took 0 bases from V and 7 from J; bases not matched to a gene: 8. Germline CDR1 reads MNHNY; CDR2 reads SVGAGI (reference sequence). CDR3 region: CASSYSRVAGVNTQYF. The CDR3, as DNA: TGTGCCAGCAGTTACTCGAGGGTAGCGGGGGTAAATACGCAGTATTTT.

This chain's CDR3 is CATSRDPGGNTEAFF. CDR3 sequence (DNA): TGTGCCACCAGCAGAGATCCAGGGGGGAACACTGAAGCTTTCTTT. J is TRBJ1-1 and V is TRBV15, with 7 bases identical to TRBD1. CDR1 is LNHNV, CDR2 YYDKDF, per germline (reference sequence). Trimming cost V 0 bases and J 1 base; bases outside gene matches: 2. This CDR3 region has 15 residues.

V is TRBV9 and J is TRBJ1-3; possibly TRBD1 for D (6 bases). The CDR3 spans 14 residues. The germline V and J ends were trimmed by 4 bases and 2 bases, with 10 bases remaining between them. Germline assignment: CDR1 SGDLS and CDR2 YYNGEE. CDR3: CASSPGTTGNTIYF. CDR3 sequence (DNA): TGTGCCAGCAGCCCGGGGACAACTGGAAACACCATATATTTT.

The J gene is TRBJ1-6, the V gene TRBV7-9; TRBD1 agrees at 8 bases. The junction had 6 bases not matched to a gene; V was cut back by 3 bases and J by 5 bases. The germline V gene encodes CDR1 SEHNR and CDR2 FQNEAQ (reference sequence). CDR3 length: 16 residues. CDR3 in DNA: TGTGCCAGCAGCTTCGCGACAGGGGCCGATAATTCACCCCTCCACTTT. Its protein product is CASSFATGADNSPLHF.

This rearrangement joins TRBV11-2 to TRBJ1-3; no reliable D call. Germline V gene sequence: CDR1 SGHAT, CDR2 FQNNGV. This CDR3 spans 16 amino acids. The ends were cut back, 1 base at V and 1 base at J, with 11 bases in the middle. The CDR3 reads CASSLGGRLSGNTIYF. CDR3 in DNA: TGTGCCAGCAGCTTAGGTGGCAGGCTATCTGGAAACACCATATATTTT.

The gene calls are TRBV11-2 and TRBJ1-4; D not resolved. The CDR3 spans 15 residues. CDR1 is SGHAT, CDR2 FQNNGV, per germline. V shed 5 bases and J shed 11 bases, with 21 bases lying between them. The CDR3 here is CASSANAGGEVKLFF. CDR3 nucleotides: TGTGCCAGCAGCGCAAATGCCGGAGGAGAGGTCAAACTGTTTTTT. Full variable domain (missing parts from reference TRBV11-2 and TRBJ1-4): EAGVAQSPRYKIIEKRQSVAFWCNPISGHATLYWYQQILGQGPKLLIQFQNNGVVDDSQLPKDRFSAERLKGVDSTLKIQPAKLEDSAVYLCASSANAGGEVKLFFGSGTQLSVL.

The chain joins TRBV2 to TRBJ2-3; tentatively, D is TRBD1 (6 bases). Germline CDR1 SNHLY, CDR2 FYNNEI. V was shortened by 10 bases and J by 6 bases, with 14 bases between the two germline ends. CDR3 length: 12 residues. CDR3 sequence: CATSGQGDTQYF. CDR3 nucleotides: TGTGCCACCTCCGGTCAGGGGGATACGCAGTATTTT.

This rearrangement joins TRBV4-1 to TRBJ2-1; 11 bases align to TRBD1. V lost 3 bases to trimming and J lost 6 bases; unmatched junction nucleotides: 10. CDR1 is MGHRA, CDR2 YSYEKL, per germline. The CDR3 length is 17 residues. DNA for the CDR3: TGCGCCAGCAGCCAGTCGTCCGGGACAGGGGGGGTCAATGAGCAGTTCTTC. Encoded protein: CASSQSSGTGGVNEQFF.

V and J are TRBV7-6 and TRBJ1-1, with unresolved D. The CDR3 is 14 amino acids. Germline V gives CDR1 SGHVS, CDR2 FNYEAQ. V lost 1 base to trimming and J lost 0 bases, with 6 bases between them. The CDR3 DNA is TGTGCCAGCAGCTTAGGTCACATGAACACTGAAGCTTTCTTT. Protein product: CASSLGHMNTEAFF.

V and J are TRBV19 and TRBJ1-2; 8 nucleotides line up with TRBD1. In germline, CDR1 is LNHDA, CDR2 SQIVND (reference sequence). The CDR3 contains 15 residues. V was clipped by 8 bases and J by 3 bases; unmatched bases: 11. CDR3 coding DNA: TGTGCCAGTCAGGAGATCGGGACAGGTCACTATGGCTACACCTTC. As protein: CASQEIGTGHYGYTF. The entire variable domain, with the rest obtained from reference TRBV19 and TRBJ1-2, is as follows: DGGITQSPKYLFRKEGQNVTLSCEQNLNHDAMYWYRQDPGQGLRLIYYSQIVNDFQKGDIAEGYSVSREKKESFPLTVTSAQKNPTAFYLCASQEIGTGHYGYTFGSGTRLTVV.

The rearrangement uses TRBV29-1 and TRBJ2-3; 12 bases are a match to TRBD2. The J segment lost 5 bases and the V segment lost 4 bases, leaving 1 base of the junction unmatched. CDR3 length equals 13 residues. The germline V gene encodes CDR1 SQVTM and CDR2 ANQGSEA. The CDR3 DNA sequence: TGCAGCGTTGCGACTAGCGGGGGAGATACGCAGTATTTT. It yields the protein CSVATSGGDTQYF.

The rearrangement joins TRBV10-3 to TRBJ1-2; D possibly corresponds to TRBD1 (5 bases). Trimming pared 4 bases from V and 6 bases from J, leaving 9 bases between. The CDR3 runs to 12 residues. Germline loops: CDR1 ENHRY, CDR2 SYGVKD. In DNA, the CDR3 is TGTGCCATCAGTGGCCGGGGGGATGGCTACACCTTC. It is translated as CAISGRGDGYTF.

The chain is built from TRBV9 and TRBJ2-1; 8 bases fit TRBD2. Per germline, CDR1 SGDLS and CDR2 YYNGEE. CDR3 size: 17 residues. The V gene end was trimmed by 2 bases and the J gene end by 7 bases; junction bases not matched to a gene: 14. CDR3 in amino acids: CASSVDPPGGIFNEQFF. CDR3 DNA sequence: TGTGCCAGCAGCGTGGACCCACCGGGGGGGATTTTTAATGAGCAGTTCTTC.

The gene calls are TRBV5-1 and TRBJ1-4; the D is unclear. CDR1 and CDR2 (germline): SGHRS, YFSETQ. The CDR3 sequence is 14 residues long. V lost 4 bases and J lost 8, with 15 bases in between. The CDR3 here is CASSVDNNGEKLFF. DNA of the CDR3: TGCGCCAGCAGCGTCGACAATAATGGGGAAAAACTGTTTTTT. The full variable domain, in which reference TRBV5-1 and TRBJ1-4 provide the parts outside the CDR3, is KAGVTQTPRYLIKTRGQQVTLSCSPISGHRSVSWYQQTPGQGLQFLFEYFSETQRNKGNFPGRFSGRQFSNSRSEMNVSTLELGDSALYLCASSVDNNGEKLFFGSGTQLSVL.

The chain combines TRBV18 with TRBJ1-3; 7 nucleotides align to TRBD1. In germline, CDR1 is KGHSH, CDR2 LQKENI. The CDR3 has 16 amino acids. V shed 0 bases, J shed 3 bases, and the junction held 5 bases outside the gene matches. The CDR3 sequence is CASSPPETGVGNTIYF. In nucleotides, the CDR3 is TGTGCCAGCTCACCACCGGAAACAGGGGTTGGAAACACCATATATTTT.

J is TRBJ1-3 and V is TRBV18; D not certain. CDR1 is KGHSH and CDR2 is LQKENI in the germline V gene. Trimming pared 8 bases from V and 3 bases from J, leaving 11 bases between. This CDR3 spans 13 amino acids. CDR3 in DNA: TGTGCCAGCGAGGCTGCCGGTGGAAACACCATATATTTT. This sequence encodes CASEAAGGNTIYF.

The J gene is TRBJ1-4, the V gene TRBV11-3, with 9 bases that match TRBD1. CDR3 length equals 14 residues. V lost 5 bases to trimming and J lost 8 bases; unmatched junction nucleotides: 6. Germline CDR1 reads SGHNT; CDR2 reads YENEEA. The CDR3 bases are TGTGCCAGCAGCCCGGGACAGGGTTACGAAAAACTGTTTTTT. It encodes CASSPGQGYEKLFF.

The chain links TRBV19 to TRBJ1-1, with D possibly matching TRBD1 (5 bases). CDR3 length: 13 residues. Trimming took 7 bases from V and 0 from J, leaving 9 bases between them. Germline CDR1 reads LNHDA; CDR2 reads SQIVND (reference sequence). The CDR3 here is CASNPTVNTEAFF. The CDR3 DNA sequence: TGTGCCAGTAACCCGACAGTGAACACTGAAGCTTTCTTT.